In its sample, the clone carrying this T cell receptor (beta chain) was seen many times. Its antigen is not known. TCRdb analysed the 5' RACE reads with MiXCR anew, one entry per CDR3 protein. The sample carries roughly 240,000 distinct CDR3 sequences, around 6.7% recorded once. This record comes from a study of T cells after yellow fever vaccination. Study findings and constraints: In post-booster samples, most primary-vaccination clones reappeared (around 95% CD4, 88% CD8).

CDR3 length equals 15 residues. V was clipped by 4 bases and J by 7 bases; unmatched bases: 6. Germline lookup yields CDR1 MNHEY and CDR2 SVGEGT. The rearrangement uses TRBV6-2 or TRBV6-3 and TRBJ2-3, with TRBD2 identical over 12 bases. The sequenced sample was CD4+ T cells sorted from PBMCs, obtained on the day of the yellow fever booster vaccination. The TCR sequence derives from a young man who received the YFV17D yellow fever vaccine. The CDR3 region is CASSWSSGRGNTQYF. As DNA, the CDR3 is TGTGCCAGCAGTTGGTCTAGCGGGAGGGGAAATACGCAGTATTTT.